Described below is a single T cell receptor (beta chain) sequence and its context. The sample is drawn from a study of blood T cell repertoires in COVID-19. Overall study context: From the United States, Italy and Spain came samples of acute and convalescent COVID-19. PBMCs, B-cell-depleted T cells, or T cells provided the cDNA or gDNA that made up the material.

Enrollment of patients from Seattle took place during active infection, with longitudinal follow-up. The repertoire was sequenced with immunoSEQ multiplex PCR; TCRdb's copy has only in-frame clones and lacks some. Seen here are around 370,000 clones, almost 90% observed once, and the top ten hold more than 5.5%. Germline V CDR1 and CDR2: SGDLS, YYNGEE. CDR3 length: 14 residues. V gave up 4 bases and J gave up 6 bases; unmatched junction bases: 6. V gene TRBV9 combines with J gene TRBJ1-3; 8 nucleotides agree with TRBD1. This receptor was identified in a woman in her sixties or seventies with COVID-19, enrolled during active disease. The sample taken for sequencing was peripheral blood. The DNA of the CDR3 is TGTGCCAGCAGCACAGGGGGAGGAACAAACACCATATATTTT. It encodes CASSTGGGTNTIYF.